This TCR beta chain is drawn from a study of cytomegalovirus exposure and HLA in healthy donors. Whole-study findings and limits: Sequencing likely caused a cluster of highly shared sequence variants. Cytomegalovirus association was assigned to about 150 TCR beta chains. Most subjects' HLA-A and HLA-B alleles were reportedly predicted from TCR beta sequences. In an earlier analysis, productive rearrangement rates for most beta V segments clustered near 87% or 30%.

The V gene lost 5 bases and the J gene lost 1 base, with 8 bases spanning the gap. Germline loops: CDR1 SGHTA, CDR2 FQGNSA. The CDR3 extends over 14 amino acids. As to this clone: Its cognate antigen is unknown.

Both 60 Vbeta primers and 13 Jbeta primers went into the PCR. TCRdb's table, derived via immunoSEQ multiplex PCR, lists solely in-frame clones and lacks some. Of 95,000 to 110,000 clones in the sample, roughly 9.1% were seen once. The specimen sequenced was PBMCs. The TCR comes from a man in his forties in good health and CMV-seropositive. The chain links TRBV7-2 to TRBJ2-2; TRBD1 is a possible D gene (5 bases). CDR3 nucleotides: TGTGCCAGCAGCCGCGGACAGAACACCGGGGAGCTGTTTTTT. This translates into CASSRGQNTGELFF. Drawing the rest from reference TRBV7-2 and TRBJ2-2, the complete variable domain is GAGVSQSPSNKVTEKGKDVELRCDPISGHTALYWYRQSLGQGLEFLIYFQGNSAPDKSGLPSDRFSAERTGGSVSTLTIQRTQQEDSAVYLCASSRGQNTGELFFGEGSRLTVL.